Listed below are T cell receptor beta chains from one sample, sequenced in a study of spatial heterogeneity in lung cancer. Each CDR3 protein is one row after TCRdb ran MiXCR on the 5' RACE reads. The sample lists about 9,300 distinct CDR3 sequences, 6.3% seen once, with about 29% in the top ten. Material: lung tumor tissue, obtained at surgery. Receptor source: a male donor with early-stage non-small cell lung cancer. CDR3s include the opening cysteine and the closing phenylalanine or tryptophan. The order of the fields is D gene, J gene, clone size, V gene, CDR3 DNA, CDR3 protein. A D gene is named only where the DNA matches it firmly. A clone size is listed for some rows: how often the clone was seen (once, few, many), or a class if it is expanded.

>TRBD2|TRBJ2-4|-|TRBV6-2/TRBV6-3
TGTGCCAGCAGTGGCGGTAGTAGCGGGATAGCCAAAAACATTCAGTACTTC
CASSGGSSGIAKNIQYF
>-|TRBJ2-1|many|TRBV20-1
TGCAGTGCTAGAGATTCGATAAGGGGCGGGTTGTTCTTC
CSARDSIRGGLFF
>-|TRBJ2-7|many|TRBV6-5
TGTGCCAGCAGAAACAGGGTCCAGGGCCCCAGGGGCTCCTACGAGCAGTACTTC
CASRNRVQGPRGSYEQYF
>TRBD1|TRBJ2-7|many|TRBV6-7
TGTGCCAGCAGGATAGACAGGGGAGATCGCTACGAGCAGTACTTC
CASRIDRGDRYEQYF
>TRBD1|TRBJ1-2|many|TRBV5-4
TGTGCCAGCAGCTTTAACAGGGGGAACTATGGCTACACCTTC
CASSFNRGNYGYTF
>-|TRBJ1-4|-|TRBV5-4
TGTGCCAGCAAGGAGGCCTCTAATGAAAAACTGTTTTTT
CASKEASNEKLFF
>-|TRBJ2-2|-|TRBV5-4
TGTGCCAGCAGAGAACAGGGAAACGGGGAGCTGTTTTTT
CASREQGNGELFF
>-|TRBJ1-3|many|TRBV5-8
TGTGCCAGCAGCTTGGTAGCCGGGGGCTCTGGAAACACCATATATTTT
CASSLVAGGSGNTIYF
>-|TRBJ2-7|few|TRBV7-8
TGTGCCAGCAGCTCTTTTCGAACCCCAGTCTACGAGCAGTACTTC
CASSSFRTPVYEQYF
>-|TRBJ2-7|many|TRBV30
TGTGCCTGGAGCGAGGGGAACTCCTACGAGCAGTACTTC
CAWSEGNSYEQYF
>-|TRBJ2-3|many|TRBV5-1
TGCGCCAGCAGCTTGGTGCAGGCCACAGATACGCAGTATTTT
CASSLVQATDTQYF
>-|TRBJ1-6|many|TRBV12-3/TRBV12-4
TGTGCCAGCAGCCCCGATCGTCTGAGCTCCTATAATTCACCCCTCCACTTT
CASSPDRLSSYNSPLHF
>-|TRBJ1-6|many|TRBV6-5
TGTGCCAGCACCGAGGCTCGCGGGTCACCCCTCCACTTT
CASTEARGSPLHF
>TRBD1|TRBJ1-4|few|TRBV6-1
TGTGCCAGCAGTGATGTTGGACAGGGAGTGGGAAAACTGTTTTTT
CASSDVGQGVGKLFF
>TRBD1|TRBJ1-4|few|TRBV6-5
TGTGCCAGCAGTTACGAAGGGACAGGGGGCGGAACTAATGAAAAACTGTTTTTT
CASSYEGTGGGTNEKLFF
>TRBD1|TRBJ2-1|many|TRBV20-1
TGCAGTGCTGTAAAGGGGGCGGGTTACAATGAGCAGTTCTTC
CSAVKGAGYNEQFF
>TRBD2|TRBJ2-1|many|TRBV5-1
TGCGCCAGCAGCTTGGATCCAGCGGGGCATAATGAGCAGTTCTTC
CASSLDPAGHNEQFF
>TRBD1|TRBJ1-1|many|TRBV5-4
TGTGCCAGCTTCAGGGGGGGGGTCGCGAACACTGAAGCTTTCTTT
CASFRGGVANTEAFF
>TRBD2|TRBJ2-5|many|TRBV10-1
TGCGCCAGCCCAATGGGGACTAGCCAAGAGACCCAGTACTTC
CASPMGTSQETQYF
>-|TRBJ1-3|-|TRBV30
TGTGCCTGGAACGAGGTCTCTGGAAACACCATATATTTT
CAWNEVSGNTIYF
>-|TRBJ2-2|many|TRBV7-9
TGTGCCAGCAGCTTTGGATACACCGGGGAGCTGTTTTTT
CASSFGYTGELFF
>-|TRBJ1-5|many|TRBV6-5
TGTGCCAGCAGTTACTCGGTTGGGAGCAATCAGCCCCAGCATTTT
CASSYSVGSNQPQHF
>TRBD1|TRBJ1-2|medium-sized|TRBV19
TGTGCCAGTACCAATAGCGGACAGGGCTATGGCTACACCTTC
CASTNSGQGYGYTF
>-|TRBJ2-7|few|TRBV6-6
TGTGCCAGCAGTTCAGGGAATATATACGAGCAGTACTTC
CASSSGNIYEQYF
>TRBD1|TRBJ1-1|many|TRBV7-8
TGTGCCAGCAGCTTACCAGGGGGCGGCACTGAAGCTTTCTTT
CASSLPGGGTEAFF
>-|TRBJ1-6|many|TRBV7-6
TGTGCCAGCAGCTTGACGCCAGCTAGTTCACCCCTCCACTTT
CASSLTPASSPLHF
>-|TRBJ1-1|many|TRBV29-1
TGCAGCGTTTCCGGCCAGGCGAACACTGAAGCTTTCTTT
CSVSGQANTEAFF
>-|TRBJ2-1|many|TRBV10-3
TGTGCCATCAGTGAGCCCGGGACCCCTCTCCCCGCCTTC
CAISEPGTPLPAF